Following are 29 T cell receptor beta chains from one sample sequenced in a study of blood T cells in healthy people across ages. A second 7 to 11 cycle PCR used barcoded and J-beta primers. TCRdb recomputed calls from the 5' RACE reads with MiXCR, one row per CDR3 protein. The sample shows 1.6 million or so distinct CDR3 sequences, around 36% of them seen only once. Input material: blood. The source of these receptors is a woman between 25 and 40 years old in good health.

The chain is built from TRBV28 and TRBJ2-3; D unresolved. The V end lost 5 bases, the J end lost 4 bases, and 13 bases lay between the germline ends. Germline V gene sequence: CDR1 MDHEN, CDR2 SYDVKM. This CDR3 is built from 14 residues. The CDR3 sequence is CASSTPDHSDTQYF. For the CDR3, the DNA is TGTGCCAGCAGTACACCGGACCACTCAGATACGCAGTATTTT.

This clonotype was detected only a few times. This chain joins TRBV5-5 and TRBJ2-7; 7 bases map to TRBD1. Germline loops: CDR1 SGHKS, CDR2 YYEKEE (reference sequence). Trimming took 7 bases from V and 4 from J; bases not matched to a gene: 8. CDR3 length: 13 amino acids. CDR3 sequence (DNA): TGTGCCAGCCACCGGGACAGAGCTTACGAGCAGTACTTC. It yields the protein CASHRDRAYEQYF.

There are a few counts of this clonotype. The V gene is TRBV5-5, the J gene TRBJ2-1, with 8 bases matching TRBD2. CDR1 and CDR2 from the germline V gene are SGHKS and YYEKEE (reference sequence). J gave up 4 bases and V 3 bases, and 18 bases lay outside the gene matches. This CDR3 is built from 19 residues. The CDR3 is CASSYAGGTLISKYNEQFF. The DNA for the CDR3 is TGTGCCAGCAGCTATGCGGGAGGAACGTTAATTTCAAAGTACAATGAGCAGTTCTTC. The whole variable domain, filled in from reference TRBV5-5 and TRBJ2-1, reads DAGVTQSPTHLIKTRGQQVTLRCSPISGHKSVSWYQQVLGQGPQFIFQYYEKEERGRGNFPDRFSARQFPNYSSELNVNALLLGDSALYLCASSYAGGTLISKYNEQFFGPGTRLTVL.

The chain links TRBV27 to TRBJ1-2, with a possible D match to TRBD1 (6 bases). The CDR3 length is 15 residues. With 5 bases removed from V and 4 bases from J, the gap between germline ends came to 17 bases. CDR1 and CDR2 (germline): MNHEY, SMNVEV (reference sequence). The CDR3 DNA reads as TGTGCCAGCAGTCCTCTATCCGGGACATTCTATGGCTACACCTTC. Translation: CASSPLSGTFYGYTF.

This clonotype appeared many times. The V and J genes are TRBV3-1 and TRBJ1-2; 7 nucleotides line up with TRBD1. V was clipped by 4 bases and J by 8 bases; unmatched bases: 7. This CDR3 region has 13 residues. Per germline, CDR1 LGHDT and CDR2 YNNKEL (reference sequence). The CDR3 sequence: CASSPKQGRGYTF. The CDR3 nucleotides read TGTGCCAGCAGCCCGAAACAGGGGCGAGGCTACACCTTC.

V and J are TRBV6-1 and TRBJ2-5, with 9 nucleotides matching TRBD1. The length of the CDR3 is 12 residues. Germline-derived CDR1 and CDR2 are MNHNS and SASEGT. The junction had 7 bases not matched to a gene; V was cut back by 11 bases and J by 6 bases. The CDR3 DNA follows: TGTGCCGGTGGACAGGGGTCGAAGACCCAGTACTTC. The encoded protein is CAGGQGSKTQYF.

The J gene is TRBJ2-1, the V gene TRBV10-2; unclear D gene. The CDR3 totals 13 residues. With 2 bases removed from V and 5 bases from J, the gap between germline ends came to 7 bases. Germline V lookup: CDR1 WSHSY, CDR2 SAAADI. CDR3 loop: CASSEPTNNEQFF. DNA of the CDR3: TGCGCCAGCAGTGAGCCCACCAACAATGAGCAGTTCTTC.

The V call is TRBV30, the J call TRBJ1-5; D may be TRBD1 (5 bases). V lost 4 bases, J lost 4 bases, and 29 bases lay in between. The germline gives CDR1 GTSNPN, CDR2 SVGIG (reference sequence). The CDR3 sequence is 19 residues long. CDR3 nucleotides: TGTGCCTGGAACCAAAAGGAGGGGCAGGGACGGGAAGGAAATCAGCCCCAGCATTTT. Translation gives CAWNQKEGQGREGNQPQHF.

The V gene is TRBV2, the J gene TRBJ1-5, with TRBD1 matching 7 bases. The V gene's germline CDR1 is SNHLY and CDR2 FYNNEI. J was trimmed by 9 bases and V by 7 bases; bases with no gene match: 15. The CDR3 is made up of 15 amino acids. CDR3 in DNA: TGTGCCAGCAACTTACAGGGGAGAGCGGGTCGGCCCCAGCATTTT. This encodes CASNLQGRAGRPQHF.

V usage is TRBV5-1 and J usage is TRBJ1-4, with 8 bases that match TRBD1. In germline, CDR1 is SGHRS, CDR2 YFSETQ. Trimming removed 4 bases from V and 5 bases from J; junction bases left unmatched: 4. The CDR3 consists of 14 residues. In DNA, the CDR3 is TGCGCCAGCAGCAGCCGGGACAGGAATGAAAAACTGTTTTTT. It is translated as CASSSRDRNEKLFF.

The J gene is TRBJ2-5, the V gene TRBV4-2; possibly TRBD2 for D (5 bases). The CDR3 length is 16 residues. The germline gives CDR1 LGHNA, CDR2 YNFKEQ. V was cut by 0 bases and J by 3 bases, with 14 bases left in between. CDR3 residues: CASSQDPSGIEETQYF. The CDR3 nucleotides are TGTGCCAGCAGCCAAGACCCCTCGGGAATCGAAGAGACCCAGTACTTC.

The V and J genes are TRBV10-2 and TRBJ2-7; 13 bases align to TRBD2. In germline, CDR1 is WSHSY, CDR2 SAAADI. Trimming took 10 bases from V and 2 from J; bases not matched to a gene: 5. The CDR3 is made up of 14 amino acids. CDR3 coding DNA: TGCGCCACCAAGGGACTAGCGGGACCCTACGAGCAGTACTTC. Amino acids: CATKGLAGPYEQYF.

This clonotype was picked up a small number of times. The chain links TRBV24-1 to TRBJ2-7; maybe TRBD1 (6 bases). Trimming shortened V by 9 bases and J by 5 bases, and 19 bases separated the two germline ends. Germline-derived CDR1 and CDR2 are KGHDR and SFDVKD. The CDR3 is 14 amino acids. The CDR3 DNA sequence: TGTGCCACCTTTAGGACAGCCTGGTTGGACGAGCAGTACTTC. This translates into CATFRTAWLDEQYF.

The rearrangement links TRBV20-1 to TRBJ2-3, with D possibly matching TRBD1 (5 bases). The CDR3 contains 15 residues. CDR1 is DFQATT and CDR2 is SNEGSKA in the germline V gene (reference sequence). The V and J ends lost 3 bases and 2 bases respectively, with 15 bases between them. The CDR3 region is CSASDWTSPTDTQYF. The CDR3 DNA is TGCAGTGCTAGCGACTGGACAAGCCCCACAGATACGCAGTATTTT.

The chain links TRBV5-1 to TRBJ2-7, with 9 positions matching TRBD1. The germline CDR1 and CDR2 sequences are SGHRS and YFSETQ. With 0 bases clipped from V and 3 bases from J, the junction kept 7 bases outside the gene matches. This CDR3 is 16 amino acids long. The CDR3 spells CASSLDPGTGIYEQYF. The CDR3 DNA reads as TGCGCCAGCAGCTTGGACCCCGGGACAGGGATCTACGAGCAGTACTTC.

There are a few counts of this clonotype. J is TRBJ2-1 and V is TRBV6-6; TRBD2 aligns across 12 bases. V lost 7 bases and J lost 0; bases outside the gene matches: 7. The V gene's germline CDR1 is MNHNY and CDR2 SVGAGI (reference sequence). There are 17 residues in the CDR3. CDR3 loop: CASILAGGRSSYNEQFF. The CDR3 DNA sequence: TGTGCCAGCATCCTAGCGGGAGGGCGTAGCTCCTACAATGAGCAGTTCTTC.

A remark on this clonotype: The CDR3 ends on some other residue instead of the conserved phenylalanine or tryptophan, so this is likely a read error. V gene TRBV6-5 combines with J gene TRBJ2-3; tentative D call: TRBD2 (6 bases). This CDR3 is built from 13 residues. Trimming took 6 bases from V and 4 from J, leaving 11 bases between them. Germline assignment: CDR1 MNHEY and CDR2 SVGAGI. In DNA form, the CDR3 reads TGTGCCAGCAGAGCCGGGAGTCCAGATACGCAGTATTTG. It is translated as CASRAGSPDTQYL.

The rearrangement links TRBV21-1 to TRBJ2-5; no DNA check was done on the table's D call, TRBD1. TRBV21-1 is given as a pseudogene. This CDR3 contains 14 residues. The CDR3 region has the DNA TGTGCCAGCAGCACACGGGGGGGCGCAGAGACCCAGTACTTC. It is translated as CASSTRGGAETQYF.

The chain links TRBV7-9 to TRBJ2-2; D perhaps matches TRBD1 (6 bases). From germline, CDR1 is SEHNR and CDR2 FQNEAQ (reference sequence). The CDR3 length is 14 residues. V was shortened by 3 bases and J by 4 bases, with 9 bases between the two germline ends. The CDR3 loop is CASSFRDTTGELFF. The CDR3 bases are TGTGCCAGCAGCTTCCGGGACACCACCGGGGAGCTGTTTTTT.

In this sample, this clonotype turned up many times. An end of the junction does not agree with germline; a read error may underlie this. V and J are TRBV5-1 and TRBJ2-7, with TRBD1 identical over 9 bases. Germline CDR1 is SGHRS and CDR2 is YFSETQ. This CDR3 spans 14 amino acids. CDR3 sequence reads: CASSPGQGRYEQYF. CDR3 DNA sequence: TGTGCCAGCAGCCCGGGACAGGGAAGGTACGAGCAGTACTTC.

This clonotype was detected many times. The chain recombines TRBV7-2 with TRBJ2-1; 7 bases are shared with TRBD1. The CDR3 is 13 residues long. Unmatched junction bases numbered 8, after V lost 6 bases and J lost 9 bases. Germline CDR1 reads SGHTA; CDR2 reads FQGNSA. The chain's CDR3 is CASRQTGSIEQFF. The CDR3 nucleotides are TGTGCCAGCAGACAGACAGGGTCGATTGAGCAGTTCTTC.

This clonotype was counted ten times or more. V and J are TRBV29-1 and TRBJ2-5; D is undetermined. V was shortened by 7 bases and J by 5 bases, with 11 bases between the two germline ends. This CDR3 has 11 residues. CDR1 SQVTM and CDR2 ANQGSEA come from the germline V gene. CDR3 sequence (DNA): TGCAGCGCTGGTCCACGGGAGACCCAGTACTTC. This sequence encodes CSAGPRETQYF.

The chain is built from TRBV30 and TRBJ2-4; D is possibly TRBD2 (6 bases). Germline V gene lookup returns CDR1 GTSNPN and CDR2 SVGIG (reference sequence). This CDR3 spans 11 amino acids. Trimming pared 2 bases from V and 13 bases from J, leaving 12 bases between. Here the CDR3 DNA reads TGTGCCTGGAGTCAGTCGGGGGAGCAGTACTTC. As protein: CAWSQSGEQYF.

This clonotype was counted once. Compared with germline, one end of the junction differs, possibly owing to a read error. J is TRBJ2-6 and V is TRBV27; possibly TRBD1 for D (5 bases). CDR1 and CDR2 from the germline V gene are MNHEY and SMNVEV (reference sequence). CDR3 length: 17 residues. As DNA, the CDR3 is TGTGCCAGCAGTTCCGGATCCGTGATCTCTGGGGCCGACGTCCTGACTTTC. It encodes CASSSGSVISGADVLTF.

The chain joins TRBV15 to TRBJ2-3, with 9 bases fitting TRBD2. Unmatched junction bases numbered 10, after V lost 0 bases and J lost 6 bases. The germline CDR1 and CDR2 sequences are LNHNV and YYDKDF (reference sequence). This CDR3 contains 17 residues. The CDR3 DNA reads as TGTGCCACCAGCAGAGATGACGCGGGGGGGCCCAGGGATACGCAGTATTTT. Translating gives CATSRDDAGGPRDTQYF.

This clonotype showed up many times. The V and J genes are TRBV29-1 and TRBJ2-3; TRBD1 agrees at 7 bases. This CDR3 is built from 13 residues. Germline V gene sequence: CDR1 SQVTM, CDR2 ANQGSEA. With 6 bases clipped from V and 2 bases from J, the junction kept 5 bases outside the gene matches. CDR3 sequence: CSVAGQVTDTQYF. The CDR3, as DNA: TGCAGCGTCGCCGGACAGGTCACAGATACGCAGTATTTT.

The chain has TRBV3-1 and TRBJ1-2, with D uncertain. V shed 2 bases and J shed 6 bases, with 7 bases lying between them. The CDR3 is made up of 12 amino acids. The germline V gene has CDR1 LGHDT and CDR2 YNNKEL (reference sequence). CDR3 sequence (DNA): TGTGCCAGCAGCCAATCTCCCGATGGCTACACCTTC. Its translation: CASSQSPDGYTF.

This chain links TRBV29-1 with TRBJ1-2, with 7 bases that match TRBD1. The length of the CDR3 is 11 residues. Germline V gene data show CDR1 as SQVTM and CDR2 as ANQGSEA. V trimming: 6 bases; J trimming: 6 bases; junction bases outside the gene matches: 4. The CDR3 coding sequence is TGCAGCGTCCGAGGACAGGATGGCTACACCTTC. It codes for CSVRGQDGYTF.

This clonotype was counted between two and nine times. The chain couples TRBV12-3 or TRBV12-4 to TRBJ1-2; TRBD1 is a possible D gene (5 bases). There are 14 residues in the CDR3. V was cut by 1 base and J by 8 bases, with 14 bases left in between. DNA of the CDR3: TGTGCCAGCAGTTTAGGAATTGGAAGGGACGGCTACACCTTC. Translation: CASSLGIGRDGYTF.